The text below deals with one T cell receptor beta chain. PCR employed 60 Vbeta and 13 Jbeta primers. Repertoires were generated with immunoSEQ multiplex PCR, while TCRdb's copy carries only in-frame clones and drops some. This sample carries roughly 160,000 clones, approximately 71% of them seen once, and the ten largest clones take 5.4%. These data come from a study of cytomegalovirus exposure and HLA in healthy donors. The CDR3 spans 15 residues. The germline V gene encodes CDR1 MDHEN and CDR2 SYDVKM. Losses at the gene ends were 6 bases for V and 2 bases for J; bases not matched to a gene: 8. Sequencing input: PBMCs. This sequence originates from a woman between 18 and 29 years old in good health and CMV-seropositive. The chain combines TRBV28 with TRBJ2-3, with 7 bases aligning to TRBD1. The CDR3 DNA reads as TGTGCCAGCAGCCGATGGGACAGAGACACAGATACGCAGTATTTT. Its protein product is CASSRWDRDTDTQYF.